These 25 T cell receptor beta chains came from one sample sequenced in a study of blood T cell repertoires in COVID-19. Sequencing used immunoSEQ multiplex PCR; TCRdb keeps in-frame clones, though not all of them. The sample records roughly 180,000 clones, about four fifths being singletons. The source material was peripheral blood. The receptors stem from a woman aged 35 to 49 with COVID-19, enrolled during active disease.

The V gene is TRBV4-2, the J gene TRBJ2-3; D possibly corresponds to TRBD2 (5 bases). Germline loops: CDR1 LGHNA, CDR2 YNFKEQ. This CDR3 has 17 amino acids. Trimming shortened V by 0 bases and J by 2 bases, and 15 bases separated the two germline ends. Written as DNA, the CDR3 is TGTGCCAGCAGCCAAGATAGCGAGGGAACTTACACAGATACGCAGTATTTT. Amino acid sequence: CASSQDSEGTYTDTQYF.

The gene calls are TRBV10-3 and TRBJ2-2; weak D call: TRBD2 (5 bases). This CDR3 region has 14 residues. Germline V lookup: CDR1 ENHRY, CDR2 SYGVKD. V was trimmed by 6 bases and J by 4 bases, leaving 12 bases between them. CDR3 bases: TGTGCCATCAGCCGGGGATCCTCCACCGGGGAGCTGTTTTTT. It is translated as CAISRGSSTGELFF.

The chain employs TRBV3-1 (or the pseudogene TRBV3-2) and TRBJ1-6; 9 nucleotides line up with TRBD1. Germline V lookup: CDR1 LGHDT, CDR2 YNNKEL (reference sequence). V shed 0 bases and J 9 bases; nucleotides not matched to a gene: 9. CDR3 length: 17 residues. CDR3 nucleotide sequence: TGTGCCAGCAGCCAAGATCCTGGGGACAGGGAATTTTCACCCCTCCACTTT. It specifies CASSQDPGDREFSPLHF.

This clone was observed a single time. V and J are TRBV6-5 and TRBJ2-7; no definite D call. V shed 6 bases and J shed 0 bases, with 9 bases lying between them. The CDR3 loop spans 13 amino acids. Germline values: CDR1 MNHEY, CDR2 SVGAGI. As DNA, the CDR3 is TGTGCCAGCAGAGACACGGCCTCCTACGAGCAGTACTTC. Its translation is CASRDTASYEQYF.

A single count supports this clone. V is TRBV6-5 and J is TRBJ2-1, with D perhaps TRBD1 (5 bases). CDR1 is MNHEY, CDR2 SVGAGI, per germline. Trimming shortened V by 8 bases and J by 8 bases, and 16 bases separated the two germline ends. The CDR3 spans 13 residues. Here the CDR3 reads CASALDSSYEQFF. The CDR3 DNA sequence: TGTGCCAGCGCCCTCGACAGCAGCTATGAGCAGTTCTTC.

This clone was found once. The chain uses TRBV4-1 and TRBJ2-3, with TRBD2 matching over 7 bases. The V gene's germline CDR1 is MGHRA and CDR2 YSYEKL. This CDR3 is 15 amino acids long. V trimming: 1 base; J trimming: 2 bases; junction bases outside the gene matches: 3. CDR3 bases: TGCGCCAGCAGCCAAGCCGGGGACTACACAGATACGCAGTATTTT. As protein: CASSQAGDYTDTQYF.

This chain joins TRBV11-1 and TRBJ2-5; D might be TRBD1 (5 bases). The germline gives CDR1 SGHAT, CDR2 FQDESV (reference sequence). V gave up 5 bases and J gave up 1 base, with 8 bases separating them. This CDR3 region has 13 residues. The CDR3 reads CASSPDTQETQYF. The CDR3 DNA is TGTGCCAGCAGCCCGGACACCCAAGAGACCCAGTACTTC.

The chain joins TRBV14 to TRBJ1-1, with D possibly TRBD1 on 5 matching bases. The CDR3 runs 14 residues. The V and J ends lost 2 bases and 4 bases respectively, with 11 bases between them. Per germline, CDR1 SGHDN and CDR2 FVKESK. DNA of the CDR3: TGTGCCAGCAGCCAAAGGGGATTGTTCACTGAAGCTTTCTTT. Protein sequence: CASSQRGLFTEAFF.

The chain links TRBV2 to TRBJ1-5; 8 bases match TRBD1. Germline CDR1 is SNHLY and CDR2 is FYNNEI. CDR3 size: 16 residues. Unmatched junction bases numbered 11, after V lost 6 bases and J lost 4 bases. CDR3 sequence reads: CASSGNFQGANQPQHF. The CDR3 DNA sequence: TGTGCCAGCAGCGGCAACTTCCAGGGGGCGAATCAGCCCCAGCATTTT.

V usage is TRBV5-1 and J usage is TRBJ2-7; 7 nucleotides line up with TRBD1. Germline V gives CDR1 SGHRS, CDR2 YFSETQ. J was trimmed by 3 bases and V by 4 bases; bases with no gene match: 10. This CDR3 comprises 15 residues. The CDR3 sequence is CASSENPGGIYEQYF. The CDR3 nucleotides are TGCGCCAGCAGCGAAAACCCAGGGGGTATCTACGAGCAGTACTTC.

Comment on this clone: Other DNA sequences within the sample encode an identical CDR3. The rearrangement joins TRBV27 to TRBJ2-5; D gene uncertain. CDR1 MNHEY and CDR2 SMNVEV come from the germline V gene (reference sequence). This CDR3 contains 12 residues. The germline V and J ends were trimmed by 2 bases and 4 bases, with 5 bases remaining between them. CDR3 sequence: CASSLTGETQYF. CDR3 coding DNA: TGTGCCAGCAGTTTAACCGGAGAGACCCAGTACTTC.

The V call is TRBV5-4, the J call TRBJ1-1; D ambiguous. Germline CDR1 reads SGHNT; CDR2 reads YYREEE (reference sequence). V was pared by 4 bases and J by 3 bases, with 13 bases between. The CDR3 runs to 14 residues. The DNA of the CDR3 is TGTGCCAGCAGCGAAACTCCTGGGCACACTGAAGCTTTCTTT. This encodes CASSETPGHTEAFF.

The CDR3 coding sequence is TGCAGTGCTAGGCGAAATGAAAAACTGTTTTTT. It is translated as CSARRNEKLFF. This chain joins TRBV20-1 and TRBJ1-4, with D hard to call. Germline loops: CDR1 DFQATT, CDR2 SNEGSKA (reference sequence). V was cut by 3 bases and J by 5 bases, with 4 bases left in between. The CDR3 runs 11 residues.

As concerns this clone: The junction differs from germline at one of its ends, possibly a read error. The rearrangement joins TRBV7-7 to TRBJ2-2; D unresolved. This CDR3 comprises 15 residues. Germline-derived CDR1 and CDR2 are SSHAT and FNYEAQ (reference sequence). The CDR3 sequence is CASSLRDSNTGELFF. The CDR3 nucleotides read TGTGCTAGCAGCTTACGAGATAGCAACACCGGGGAGCTGTTTTTT.

A few counts support this clone. This chain joins TRBV20-1 and TRBJ2-1; D ambiguous. The CDR3 sequence is 10 residues long. CDR1 is DFQATT and CDR2 is SNEGSKA in the germline V gene (reference sequence). The CDR3 coding sequence is TGCTCCGCTAGAGTCTATGAGCAGTTCTTC. Amino acids: CSARVYEQFF.

The CDR3 bases are TGTGCCAGCAGCTCAACCGGGACAGCCAGTTCCCCCCTCCACTTT. This translates into CASSSTGTASSPLHF. The chain couples TRBV11-3 to TRBJ1-6; TRBD1 matches 7 bases. In germline, CDR1 is SGHNT, CDR2 YENEEA. V lost 4 bases to trimming and J lost 13 bases; unmatched junction nucleotides: 13. The CDR3 has 15 residues.

This sequence joins TRBV7-6 and TRBJ1-3; 10 bases line up with TRBD1. V lost 6 bases, J lost 4 bases, and 21 bases stayed unmatched. The CDR3 is 20 residues long. CDR1 SGHVS and CDR2 FNYEAQ come from the germline V gene. This chain's CDR3 is CASRRAGVGDRGRLGNTIYF. CDR3 DNA sequence: TGTGCCAGCAGGCGGGCGGGCGTTGGTGACAGGGGGCGATTGGGAAACACCATATATTTT. The full variable domain, with the rest looked up from reference TRBV7-6 and TRBJ1-3, is GAGVSQSPRYKVTKRGQDVALRCDPISGHVSLYWYRQALGQGPEFLTYFNYEAQQDKSGLPNDRFSAERPEGSISTLTIQRTEQRDSAMYRCASRRAGVGDRGRLGNTIYFGEGSWLTVV.

This sequence joins TRBV6-5 and TRBJ2-2; 12 bases line up with TRBD1. The CDR3 extends over 15 amino acids. Germline values: CDR1 MNHEY, CDR2 SVGAGI. V lost 6 bases to trimming and J lost 6 bases; unmatched junction nucleotides: 5. The CDR3 bases are TGTGCCAGCAGATCCGGGACAGGGGGCGCCGGGGAGCTGTTTTTT. Translation: CASRSGTGGAGELFF.

This clone was seen a handful of times. The rearrangement links TRBV6-5 to TRBJ1-6; no clear D. Germline-derived CDR1 and CDR2 are MNHEY and SVGAGI. V lost 4 bases and J 10 bases, leaving 17 bases between the germline ends. The CDR3 has 15 amino acids. DNA for the CDR3: TGTGCCAGCAGTTTCGGGTCTATCGGAGAGTCACCCCTCCACTTT. Protein: CASSFGSIGESPLHF.

This sequence joins TRBV7-3 and TRBJ2-6; D remains ambiguous. The CDR3 has 16 amino acids. In germline, CDR1 is SGHTA, CDR2 FQGTGA. The V end was cut by 5 bases, the J end by 0 bases, with 11 bases between. The CDR3 sequence: CASSTWATSGANVLTF. CDR3 nucleotides: TGTGCCAGCAGCACCTGGGCCACCTCTGGGGCCAACGTCCTGACTTTC.

This clone was detected many times. V and J are TRBV11-2 and TRBJ2-1; 7 nucleotides align to TRBD2. Germline V gene data show CDR1 as SGHAT and CDR2 as FQNNGV. The CDR3 totals 14 residues. V trimming: 3 bases; J trimming: 14 bases; junction bases outside the gene matches: 13. CDR3 amino acids: CASSLARGRPAEFF. In DNA, the CDR3 is TGTGCCAGCAGCTTGGCGCGGGGGAGACCGGCGGAGTTCTTC.

V gene TRBV5-1 combines with J gene TRBJ1-2; D is unclear. Trimming shortened V by 9 bases and J by 5 bases, and 11 bases separated the two germline ends. Per the germline V gene, CDR1 is SGHRS and CDR2 is YFSETQ. CDR3 length: 11 amino acids. This CDR3 is CATGISYGYTF. The CDR3 nucleotides are TGCGCCACCGGGATATCTTATGGCTACACCTTC.

The chain joins TRBV30 to TRBJ1-2, with D hard to call. The CDR3 has 12 residues. Trimming removed 1 base from V and 3 bases from J, with 6 bases in between. Germline CDR1 and CDR2: GTSNPN and SVGIG (reference sequence). The CDR3 coding sequence is TGTGCCTGGAGTGAACAGTACTATGGCTACACCTTC. It specifies CAWSEQYYGYTF.

This clone occurred once. V usage is TRBV7-2 and J usage is TRBJ2-1, with 7 bases that match TRBD2. J was trimmed by 3 bases and V by 5 bases; bases with no gene match: 10. CDR1 and CDR2 from the germline V gene are SGHTA and FQGNSA. The CDR3 covers 16 residues. The CDR3 DNA reads as TGTGCCAGCAGCCTGCCGGGGAGCGGGGTCTACAATGAGCAGTTCTTC. Residues: CASSLPGSGVYNEQFF.

V usage is TRBV5-5 and J usage is TRBJ2-5; 10 nucleotides agree with TRBD2. The trim removed 4 bases at V and 1 base at J, leaving 4 bases unmatched. Germline V CDR1 and CDR2: SGHKS, YYEKEE (reference sequence). The length of the CDR3 is 15 residues. The CDR3 loop is CASSPRTSGQETQYF. The CDR3 DNA reads as TGTGCCAGCAGCCCGAGGACTAGCGGCCAAGAGACCCAGTACTTC.